This passage covers 8 T cell receptor beta chains from one sample sequenced in a study of blood T cells in healthy people across ages. For the second PCR, which ran for roughly 6 to 12 cycles, a sample-barcoded 5' primer and a J-beta primer mix were used. TCRdb recomputed calls from the 5' RACE reads with MiXCR, one row per CDR3 protein. The table records around 620,000 distinct CDR3 sequences, approximately 25% of them present only once. The sample consisted of blood. The receptors come from an older woman in good health.

This chain uses TRBV12-3 or TRBV12-4 with TRBJ2-3; D ambiguous. V gave up 10 bases and J gave up 10 bases, with 12 bases separating them. The CDR3 extends over 10 amino acids. DNA for the CDR3: TGTGCCACATCAAGGGTGGCGCAGTATTTT. It yields the protein CATSRVAQYF.

The chain is built from TRBV7-2 and TRBJ2-4, with TRBD1 identical over 7 bases. After removal of 2 bases from V and 0 bases from J, the junction contained 4 bases not matched to a gene. Per the germline V gene, CDR1 is SGHTA and CDR2 is FQGNSA. The CDR3 contains 16 residues. CDR3 in DNA: TGTGCCAGCAGCTTAAACAGGGGTCTAGCCAAAAACATTCAGTACTTC. Translation gives CASSLNRGLAKNIQYF.

The chain employs TRBV7-3 and TRBJ2-6; TRBD1 matches 7 bases. This CDR3 has 16 amino acids. Germline V gene data show CDR1 as SGHTA and CDR2 as FQGTGA. The V and J ends lost 7 bases and 1 base, in that order; junction bases with no gene match: 7. DNA for the CDR3: TGTGCCAGCAATAAACAGGGGCTGTCTGGGGCCAACGTCCTGACTTTC. It encodes CASNKQGLSGANVLTF. Using reference TRBV7-3 and TRBJ2-6 for the parts outside the CDR3, the full variable domain is GAGVSQTPSNKVTEKGKYVELRCDPISGHTALYWYRQSLGQGPEFLIYFQGTGAADDSGLPNDRFFAVRPEGSVSTLKIQRTERGDSAVYLCASNKQGLSGANVLTFGAGSRLTVL.

The V and J genes are TRBV5-1 and TRBJ1-1; no firm D call. CDR1 and CDR2 from the germline V gene are SGHRS and YFSETQ. The CDR3 has 14 amino acids. V gave up 2 bases and J gave up 5 bases, with 13 bases separating them. The CDR3 region is CASSFSFGDTEAFF. The CDR3 DNA follows: TGCGCCAGCAGCTTTTCGTTTGGTGATACTGAAGCTTTCTTT.

This clonotype was detected a few times. CDR3 bases: TGTGCCATCAGTGAGATAGGGACAGGGTCCTCTGGGGCCAACGTCCTGACTTTC. This gives the protein CAISEIGTGSSGANVLTF. The chain combines TRBV10-3 with TRBJ2-6; 9 positions agree with TRBD1. The CDR3 contains 18 residues. J was trimmed by 0 bases and V by 2 bases; bases with no gene match: 5. Germline CDR1 and CDR2: ENHRY and SYGVKD.

This chain joins TRBV19 and TRBJ2-5; 7 bases are a match to TRBD1. CDR1 and CDR2 from the germline V gene are LNHDA and SQIVND (reference sequence). The CDR3 contains 14 residues. The J segment lost 5 bases and the V segment lost 5 bases, leaving 8 bases of the junction unmatched. CDR3 protein: CASSEGTARETQYF. DNA for the CDR3: TGTGCCAGTAGTGAAGGGACAGCGAGGGAGACCCAGTACTTC. Based on the CDR3 plus reference TRBV19 and TRBJ2-5, the full variable domain is DGGITQSPKYLFRKEGQNVTLSCEQNLNHDAMYWYRQDPGQGLRLIYYSQIVNDFQKGDIAEGYSVSREKKESFPLTVTSAQKNPTAFYLCASSEGTARETQYFGPGTRLLVL.

This clonotype was seen many times. This sequence joins TRBV12-3 or TRBV12-4 and TRBJ1-3, with TRBD1 as a possible D gene (5 bases). This CDR3 comprises 13 residues. V lost 6 bases and J 5 bases, leaving 11 bases between the germline ends. CDR3 sequence reads: CASRAGMRNTIYF. The DNA of the CDR3 is TGTGCCAGCAGGGCAGGGATGCGAAACACCATATATTTT.

This clonotype turned up a few times. The genes are TRBV21-1 and TRBJ2-7. TRBV21-1 is marked as a pseudogene. CDR3 length: 16 residues. CDR3 protein: CASSKAEEIQSYEQYF. CDR3 coding DNA: TGTGCCAGCAGCAAAGCAGAGGAGATCCAATCCTACGAGCAGTACTTC.